Below, 14 T cell receptor beta chains from the same sample are listed, as sequenced in a study of CD8 T cells in Susac syndrome. The RNA, about 0.45 to 1 ug, was put through reverse transcription using random hexamers. TCRdb ran MiXCR on the immunoSEQ multiplex PCR reads and lists one entry per CDR3 protein. The table has about 180,000 distinct CDR3 sequences, around 96% seen once. Sequenced sample: CD8+ T cells from PBMCs. The receptors originated from a human donor with multiple sclerosis.

V and J are TRBV27 and TRBJ2-1, with D possibly being TRBD2 (6 bases). Germline assignment: CDR1 MNHEY and CDR2 SMNVEV (reference sequence). This CDR3 spans 13 amino acids. The V end lost 6 bases, the J end lost 5 bases, and 11 bases lay between the germline ends. The CDR3 loop reads CASSPGLHNEQFF. In DNA form, the CDR3 reads TGTGCCAGCAGCCCGGGACTTCACAATGAGCAGTTCTTC.

This sequence joins TRBV28 and TRBJ2-1, with 8 bases aligning to TRBD2. This CDR3 spans 14 amino acids. The J segment lost 7 bases and the V segment lost 7 bases, leaving 9 bases of the junction unmatched. Germline V gene lookup returns CDR1 MDHEN and CDR2 SYDVKM. The CDR3 nucleotides read TGTGCCAGCATCGTGGCGGGAGGTCCGAATGAGCAGTTCTTC. It yields the protein CASIVAGGPNEQFF.

The chain uses TRBV2 and TRBJ2-7, with D tentatively TRBD2 (5 bases). The CDR3 is made up of 15 amino acids. Trimming removed 7 bases from V and 1 base from J, with 17 bases in between. Germline loops: CDR1 SNHLY, CDR2 FYNNEI. CDR3 region: CASIPSGGLSYEQYF. CDR3 coding DNA: TGTGCCAGCATCCCCTCGGGCGGGTTATCCTACGAGCAGTACTTC.

V gene TRBV28 combines with J gene TRBJ2-7, with D perhaps matching TRBD1 (6 bases). Germline CDR1 reads MDHEN; CDR2 reads SYDVKM. The germline V and J ends were trimmed by 2 bases and 3 bases, with 14 bases remaining between them. There are 15 residues in the CDR3. CDR3 region: CASSLEDSNVYEQYF. The CDR3 nucleotides read TGTGCCAGCAGTTTAGAGGACAGTAATGTCTACGAGCAGTACTTC.

The chain joins TRBV29-1 to TRBJ2-7; the D is unclear. The CDR3 is made up of 11 amino acids. V dropped 4 bases and J dropped 7 bases, with 11 bases sitting between them. Germline V gene sequence: CDR1 SQVTM, CDR2 ANQGSEA. CDR3 region: CSVGKGWEQYF. For the CDR3, the DNA is TGCAGCGTTGGGAAGGGCTGGGAGCAGTACTTC.

The CDR3 loop is CSVALRGIDEQYF. DNA of the CDR3: TGCAGCGTCGCTTTAAGGGGTATCGACGAGCAGTACTTC. J is TRBJ2-7 and V is TRBV29-1; D is possibly TRBD1 (5 bases). From germline, CDR1 is SQVTM and CDR2 ANQGSEA. V was cut by 6 bases and J by 5 bases, with 17 bases left in between. The CDR3 spans 13 residues.

This chain uses TRBV6-5 with TRBJ2-7, with 9 bases that match TRBD2. The CDR3 consists of 15 residues. Losses at the gene ends were 6 bases for V and 5 bases for J; bases not matched to a gene: 11. Germline V gene sequence: CDR1 MNHEY, CDR2 SVGAGI. The CDR3 nucleotides read TGTGCCAGCAGGGATCTTGCGGGAGGGCCTGACGAGCAGTACTTC. Its translation: CASRDLAGGPDEQYF.

The J gene is TRBJ2-4, the V gene TRBV7-2, with D maybe TRBD1 (5 bases). V shed 5 bases and J shed 8 bases, with 19 bases lying between them. CDR1 is SGHTA and CDR2 is FQGNSA in the germline V gene. The CDR3 consists of 15 residues. The CDR3, as DNA: TGTGCCAGCAGCCCAGCGTTAGGGCTCAGGGACATTCAGTACTTC. The encoded protein is CASSPALGLRDIQYF.

This clonotype showed up just once. This chain links TRBV14 with TRBJ2-7, with a possible D match to TRBD1 (6 bases). The CDR3 is 14 amino acids. The V and J ends lost 0 bases and 2 bases respectively, with 8 bases between them. From germline, CDR1 is SGHDN and CDR2 FVKESK. The CDR3 DNA is TGTGCCAGCAGCCAAGAATGGGACACCTACGAGCAGTACTTC. Translation: CASSQEWDTYEQYF.

This clonotype was observed a single time. The chain employs TRBV20-1 and TRBJ1-2, with D perhaps matching TRBD1 (5 bases). The CDR3 consists of 14 residues. Germline loops: CDR1 DFQATT, CDR2 SNEGSKA (reference sequence). Trimming removed 0 bases at V and 4 bases at J, with 12 bases between. CDR3 sequence reads: CSAREGTARYGYTF. In nucleotides, the CDR3 is TGCAGTGCTAGAGAAGGGACCGCGCGCTATGGCTACACCTTC.

The gene calls are TRBV6-5 and TRBJ1-4, with a tentative D call TRBD1 (6 bases). V shed 5 bases and J shed 4 bases, with 14 bases lying between them. The CDR3 spans 15 residues. CDR1 and CDR2 (germline): MNHEY, SVGAGI. CDR3 residues: CASSGRTAYNEKLFF. In nucleotides, the CDR3 is TGTGCCAGCAGTGGAAGGACAGCGTATAATGAAAAACTGTTTTTT.

The V and J genes are TRBV4-2 and TRBJ1-2, with 10 bases that match TRBD1. CDR3 length equals 17 residues. CDR1 LGHNA and CDR2 YNFKEQ come from the germline V gene. Trimming took 5 bases from V and 3 from J; bases not matched to a gene: 12. This chain's CDR3 is CASSSPTGGVSHYGYTF. The CDR3 DNA follows: TGTGCCAGCAGCTCCCCGACAGGGGGCGTCTCCCACTATGGCTACACCTTC.

The V call is TRBV14, the J call TRBJ2-1; D remains unclear. The V and J ends lost 1 base and 6 bases respectively, with 13 bases between them. The CDR3 is made up of 15 amino acids. CDR1 is SGHDN, CDR2 FVKESK, per germline. This CDR3 reads CASSQGFIGGNEQFF. In nucleotides, the CDR3 is TGTGCCAGCAGCCAAGGGTTCATAGGTGGCAATGAGCAGTTCTTC.

V and J are TRBV7-2 and TRBJ2-1; D is unclear. The V end was cut by 5 bases, the J end by 0 bases, with 17 bases between. CDR1 is SGHTA and CDR2 is FQGNSA in the germline V gene. The CDR3 is 17 residues long. The CDR3: CASSGRPLGSSYNEQFF. The CDR3 DNA follows: TGTGCCAGCAGCGGACGCCCTCTGGGTAGCTCCTACAATGAGCAGTTCTTC.